This TCR beta chain was obtained from a study of cytomegalovirus exposure and HLA in healthy donors. Study conclusions and caveats: Common viral pathogens were later found to be apparently linked to several of the most significant clusters. Presence/absence analyses rested on an assumption that sequencing depth was roughly uniform across donors.

The PCR ran on 60 Vbeta and 13 Jbeta primers. The method was immunoSEQ multiplex PCR; TCRdb's version includes in-frame clones alone and lacks a portion of them. The data contain some 200,000 clones, roughly 87% of them singletons. Trimming took off 10 bases at V and 4 bases at J, with 13 bases between the two ends. The V gene's germline CDR1 is MDHEN and CDR2 SYDVKM. The CDR3 runs to 12 residues. This clone has just one count. The antigen remains undetermined. The donors were healthy bone marrow donors. The TCR was taken from a man aged 45 to 65 in good health and CMV-seronegative. What was sequenced was PBMCs. The gene calls are TRBV28 and TRBJ1-1; D perhaps matches TRBD1 (5 bases). DNA for the CDR3: TGTGCCACGACAGAGAGGCTCACTGAAGCTTTCTTT. Its protein product is CATTERLTEAFF.